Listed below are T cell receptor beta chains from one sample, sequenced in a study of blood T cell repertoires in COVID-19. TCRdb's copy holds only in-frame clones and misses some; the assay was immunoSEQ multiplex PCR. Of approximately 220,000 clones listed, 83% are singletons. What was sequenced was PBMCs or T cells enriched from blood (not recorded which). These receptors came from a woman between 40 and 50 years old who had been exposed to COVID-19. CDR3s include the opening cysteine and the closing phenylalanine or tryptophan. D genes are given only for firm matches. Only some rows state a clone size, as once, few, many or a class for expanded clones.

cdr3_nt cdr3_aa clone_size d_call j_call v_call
TGTGCCAGTAGTGAGGGGGCAACTAATGAAAAACTGTTTTTT CASSEGATNEKLFF NA NA TRBJ1-4 TRBV19
TGTGCCAGCAGCCCTAGCAGTGGCGAGCAGTTCTTC CASSPSSGEQFF once NA TRBJ2-1 TRBV11-1
TGTGCCCCTATACCGATCGAGGAGGGCACTGAAGCTTTCTTT CAPIPIEEGTEAFF NA NA TRBJ1-1 TRBV24-1
TGTGCCAGCTCCGCTGGGAGTGCAACTAATGAAAAACTGTTTTTT CASSAGSATNEKLFF once NA TRBJ1-4 TRBV6-5
TGTGCCAGCAGCCCCCAACAGGCCCAAGTGGGGGAGCTGTTTTTT CASSPQQAQVGELFF NA NA TRBJ2-2 TRBV7-3
TGTGCCAGCAGCCCCCAGGGGTCTGGAAACACCATATATTTT CASSPQGSGNTIYF many NA TRBJ1-3 TRBV7-2
TGTGCCAGCAGCTTAGCTAGCGGGGGGGCTGCAGAGACCCAGTACTTC CASSLASGGAAETQYF once TRBD2 TRBJ2-5 TRBV7-2
TGTGCCTGGAGTATTGGCCCCATAGAGCAGTACTTC CAWSIGPIEQYF NA NA TRBJ2-7 TRBV30
TGTGCCAGCAGCCTCGACAGGGTTGAGGCCGGGGAGCTGTTTTTT CASSLDRVEAGELFF NA TRBD1 TRBJ2-2 TRBV4-2
TGTGCCAGCTCAGGCGGGGGGCACACAGATACGCAGTATTTT CASSGGGHTDTQYF NA TRBD2 TRBJ2-3 TRBV6-5
TGCGCCAGCAGCTGGGGATCGACAGGGAAGGGTACAGATACGCAGTATTTT CASSWGSTGKGTDTQYF NA TRBD1 TRBJ2-3 TRBV5-1
TGTGCCAGCAGCCAAGGGCCGTTCAAGGGGGTTTACACTGAAGCTTTCTTT CASSQGPFKGVYTEAFF NA NA TRBJ1-1 TRBV3-1/TRBV3-2
TGTGCCAGCAGCTTTACGGGACAGGGACTCTATGGCTACACCTTC CASSFTGQGLYGYTF NA TRBD1 TRBJ1-2 TRBV4-2
TGTGCCAGCTCACCACCGTCGGGTGAGGAGCAGTACTTC CASSPPSGEEQYF once NA TRBJ2-7 TRBV18
TGTGCCAGCAGCCGGATCGGGACTAGCCGAAACAATGAGCAGTTCTTC CASSRIGTSRNNEQFF NA TRBD2 TRBJ2-1 TRBV27
TGTGCCAGCAGCACCCTGGACTGGGCCAACTACGAGCAGTACTTC CASSTLDWANYEQYF NA NA TRBJ2-7 TRBV28
TGTGCCAGCAGCGCATGGGGGGTCGATTCACCCCTCCACTTT CASSAWGVDSPLHF NA NA TRBJ1-6 TRBV6-5
TGTGCCAGCAGCGTAGACTCGAGTCTATACAATGAGCAGTTCTTC CASSVDSSLYNEQFF NA NA TRBJ2-1 TRBV7-2
TGTGCCATCAGTGACCATCCCGGGACAGGGCCCACTGAAGCTTTCTTT CAISDHPGTGPTEAFF NA TRBD1 TRBJ1-1 TRBV10-3
TGTGCCAGTAGTACCACAGGGGAACTAAATGAAAAACTGTTTTTT CASSTTGELNEKLFF NA TRBD1 TRBJ1-4 TRBV19
TGTGCCAGCAGCGTAGATAGAACTAGCGGGGGAGGGGGCAAAAACATTCAGTACTTC CASSVDRTSGGGGKNIQYF NA TRBD2 TRBJ2-4 TRBV9
TGCGCCAGTTACCGGACAGGGGTAACGAATGAGCAGTTCTTC CASYRTGVTNEQFF NA TRBD1 TRBJ2-1 TRBV5-1
TGTGCCAGCAGCTTAACCCAGGGGGCGCAGGAGACCCAGTACTTC CASSLTQGAQETQYF NA TRBD1 TRBJ2-5 TRBV11-2
TGCGCCAGCAGTAATCCACAGGGAAATTCACCCCTCCACTTT CASSNPQGNSPLHF once NA TRBJ1-6 TRBV5-1
TGCGCCAGCAGCTTGGGTACAGGGGGAGACTATGGCTACACCTTC CASSLGTGGDYGYTF NA TRBD1 TRBJ1-2 TRBV5-1
TGTGCCAGCAGCGCCGGGACACTTGAAGAGACCCAGTACTTC CASSAGTLEETQYF NA NA TRBJ2-5 TRBV2
TGTGCCAGCTCACCCCTGGGGGGGGATCAGCCCCAGCATTTT CASSPLGGDQPQHF once NA TRBJ1-5 TRBV18
TGTGCCAGCAGCCCCGCGGACAGGGGGCTTTTTTCTGGAAACACCATATATTTT CASSPADRGLFSGNTIYF NA TRBD1 TRBJ1-3 TRBV3-1/TRBV3-2
TGTGCCAGCAGCCGAACCAGGGACAGGGGGCAGGACGAGCAGTACTTC CASSRTRDRGQDEQYF NA TRBD1 TRBJ2-7 TRBV7-3
TGTGCCAGCAGTGAGCCGGGGTTCTATGGCTACACCTTC CASSEPGFYGYTF once NA TRBJ1-2 TRBV6-2/TRBV6-3
TGTGCCAGCTCACCACTCGGTTCCCTACCCAGGAGCGGGAGGGAAGGATTAAAACTGTTTTTT CASSPLGSLPRSGREGLKLFF NA NA TRBJ1-4 TRBV18
TGTGCCACAGGACAGCTAATTTATAGCAATCAGCCCCAGCATTTT CATGQLIYSNQPQHF NA NA TRBJ1-5 TRBV19
TGCGCCAGCCATAGCGGGGGGGCCCTCGATGAGCAGTTCTTC CASHSGGALDEQFF NA TRBD2 TRBJ2-1 TRBV4-1
TGCGCCAGCAGCTTGGGGGCGAGCTCCTACAATGAGCAGTTCTTC CASSLGASSYNEQFF NA NA TRBJ2-1 TRBV5-1
TGTGCCAGCAGCTCGGCCTACGAGCAGTACTTC CASSSAYEQYF NA NA TRBJ2-7 TRBV3-1/TRBV3-2
TGTGCCAGCAGCTTACAGGGGAAGGGCTACACCTTC CASSLQGKGYTF few TRBD1 TRBJ1-2 TRBV5-6
TGTGCCAGCAGCTTAGAAGAGGCGCAGTATTTT CASSLEEAQYF few NA TRBJ2-3 TRBV7-9
TGTGCCAGCAGCTTAGGGGGCAGCGGGGGCAACACCGGGGAGCTGTTTTTT CASSLGGSGGNTGELFF NA TRBD2 TRBJ2-2 TRBV11-3
TGTGCCAGCAGTTACAGGTTGGCAGGGAACACCGGGGAGCTGTTTTTT CASSYRLAGNTGELFF NA NA TRBJ2-2 TRBV6-5
TGTGCCAGCAGTGGACTCCACTACGAGCAGTACTTC CASSGLHYEQYF NA NA TRBJ2-7 TRBV3-1/TRBV3-2
TGTGCCAGCTTACGGGGAATCAATCAGCCCCAGCATTTT CASLRGINQPQHF NA NA TRBJ1-5 TRBV2
TGTGCCACCAGTGACCCCTCCGGGGACAGGCCTGATGAGCAGTTCTTC CATSDPSGDRPDEQFF NA TRBD1 TRBJ2-1 TRBV24-1
TGTGCCATCAGTTATCAGGGTATGGCTAACTATGGCTACACCTTC CAISYQGMANYGYTF NA NA TRBJ1-2 TRBV10-3
TGTGCCAGCAGTGAGACAGGGGGCTTCAGCTATGGCTACACCTTC CASSETGGFSYGYTF NA TRBD1 TRBJ1-2 TRBV6-1